This T cell receptor (beta chain) was sequenced in a study of T cell responses to AZD1222 COVID-19 vaccine. Germline assignment: CDR1 MNHEY and CDR2 SVGAGI. Trimming pared 8 bases from V and 4 bases from J, leaving 15 bases between. The CDR3 extends over 14 amino acids. TCRdb keeps only in-frame clones here, not all; method: immunoSEQ multiplex PCR. Here the sample spans about 150,000 clones, 90% being singletons. V usage is TRBV6-5 and J usage is TRBJ1-3; TRBD1 might be the D (5 bases). The input for sequencing was peripheral blood, taken 28 days after the second AZD1222 dose. The origin of this receptor is an adult who received the AZD1222 COVID-19 vaccine. CDR3 bases: TGTGCCAGCGTTGTTGGGGCACTCGGAAACACCATATATTTT. Translation gives CASVVGALGNTIYF.